Detailed here is one T cell receptor (beta chain). What it recognizes is unknown. V lost 1 base and J lost 8; bases outside the gene matches: 8. Germline CDR1 reads SGHDT; CDR2 reads YYEEEE. CDR3 size: 15 residues. The data were produced by immunoSEQ multiplex PCR, yet TCRdb's version contains in-frame clones alone and is incomplete. Altogether 130,000 or so clones are present, around 94% being singletons, with the ten largest covering 6% to 7%. This entry belongs to a study of T cell responses to AZD1222 COVID-19 vaccine. About the research overall: Samples with a second dose at about 4 or about 12 weeks were pooled together. General study findings and limits: Clonal diversity was possibly underestimated, and the donors were mostly white British, with more females. Unmutated variant regions reportedly attract nearly half of all spike-specific TCRs. AZD1222 recipients seropositive at baseline numbered only six or seven.

Sequenced here: peripheral blood, sampled on day 0 of AZD1222 vaccination. The clonotype comes from an adult in good health. The chain combines TRBV5-6 with TRBJ2-1, with TRBD2 identical over 8 bases. The CDR3 loop reads CASSLKGLAGDEQFF. CDR3 in DNA: TGTGCCAGCAGCTTGAAAGGACTAGCTGGCGATGAGCAGTTCTTC.